A selection of T cell receptor beta chains follows, all from one sample in a study of blood T cell repertoires in COVID-19. This table comes from immunoSEQ multiplex PCR, and its TCRdb copy is limited to in-frame clones, with some not included. This table has 80,000 or so clones, roughly 80% appearing once. Input material: peripheral blood. The receptors were gathered from a woman between 65 and 79 years old with acute or convalescent COVID-19. The conserved cysteine and the conserved F or W are not part of the CDR3 here. Each record gives: V gene, J gene, clone size, CDR3 protein. The size of a clone is reported for some rows only, either as once, few or many, or as a class for expanded clones.

V: TRBV13; J: TRBJ1-2; size: .; CDR3: ASSSGQGTNYGYT
V: TRBV19; J: TRBJ2-7; size: few; CDR3: ASSLDRQGEQY
V: TRBV21-1; J: TRBJ1-1; size: .; CDR3: ATNRGTNTLSTEAF
V: TRBV7-9; J: TRBJ1-3; size: .; CDR3: ASSSTGSGNTIY
V: TRBV10-2; J: TRBJ1-3; size: .; CDR3: ASSPGQISGNTIY
V: TRBV13; J: TRBJ2-3; size: .; CDR3: ASSSFQPGDSGSTDTQY
V: TRBV5-4; J: TRBJ1-2; size: .; CDR3: ASSSEIDGSGYT
V: TRBV7-2; J: TRBJ1-1; size: .; CDR3: ASSLAQGSGTEAF
V: TRBV30; J: TRBJ2-2; size: .; CDR3: AWRNRGLNTGELF
V: TRBV5-3; J: TRBJ2-5; size: .; CDR3: ARSLVSGGETQETQY
V: TRBV29-1; J: TRBJ1-2; size: .; CDR3: SVNYRQVDGYT
V: TRBV10-3; J: TRBJ2-1; size: .; CDR3: AIRGSNRGNEQF
V: TRBV11-2; J: TRBJ1-4; size: .; CDR3: ASSPTGRPDEKLF
V: TRBV5-6; J: TRBJ2-1; size: once; CDR3: ASSYRLAGSNEQF
V: TRBV2; J: TRBJ1-2; size: .; CDR3: ASSVEREAGYT
V: TRBV5-1; J: TRBJ2-7; size: .; CDR3: ASSLLPQQRNIYEQY
V: TRBV19; J: TRBJ1-1; size: .; CDR3: ASSPGQGWNTEAF
V: TRBV2; J: TRBJ2-6; size: .; CDR3: ASRGLAGASGANVLT
V: TRBV3-1/TRBV3-2; J: TRBJ2-5; size: once; CDR3: ASSQSFRGLETQY
V: TRBV6-5; J: TRBJ2-3; size: .; CDR3: ASSAGTDTQY
V: TRBV19; J: TRBJ1-5; size: .; CDR3: ASSTFQDRASNQPQH
V: TRBV5-8; J: TRBJ2-3; size: .; CDR3: ASSFLGAGGTDTQY
V: TRBV5-1; J: TRBJ2-7; size: .; CDR3: ASSSTGTGGTYEQY
V: TRBV6-5; J: TRBJ1-2; size: .; CDR3: ASRTTPHYGYT
V: TRBV9; J: TRBJ2-7; size: .; CDR3: ASSVGLAANEQY
V: TRBV6-5; J: TRBJ2-7; size: few; CDR3: ASRGGRTGREQY
V: TRBV10-3; J: TRBJ1-3; size: .; CDR3: AIRVGDMTGAAGNTIY
V: TRBV7-9; J: TRBJ1-2; size: .; CDR3: ASSLRGQGADGYT
V: TRBV2; J: TRBJ2-2; size: .; CDR3: ASKLAGVRGNTGELF
V: TRBV19; J: TRBJ2-5; size: once; CDR3: ASSIGRDRGQTQY
V: TRBV28; J: TRBJ1-5; size: .; CDR3: ASSRLGQPQH
V: TRBV13; J: TRBJ2-1; size: .; CDR3: ASSFGAGAGSYNEQF
V: TRBV30; J: TRBJ2-4; size: few; CDR3: AWSDGQGTPHH
V: TRBV19; J: TRBJ1-5; size: .; CDR3: ASRPASGTVNQPQH
V: TRBV7-8; J: TRBJ1-5; size: .; CDR3: ASISGVGSNQPQH
V: TRBV2; J: TRBJ1-6; size: .; CDR3: ASSEGGRHSPLH
V: TRBV7-9; J: TRBJ1-3; size: .; CDR3: ASSSEPASGNTIY
V: TRBV2; J: TRBJ2-2; size: .; CDR3: ASSETSSTGELF
V: TRBV19; J: TRBJ2-2; size: .; CDR3: ASSIRRTSLIGELF
V: TRBV6-4; J: TRBJ2-2; size: once; CDR3: ASSADPTGNTGELF
V: TRBV11-2; J: TRBJ2-7; size: .; CDR3: ASSPLGARSSYEQY
V: TRBV19; J: TRBJ2-5; size: .; CDR3: ASSTGTSATETQY
V: TRBV5-1; J: TRBJ2-2; size: once; CDR3: ASRPGLVNGELF
V: TRBV11-2; J: TRBJ2-3; size: once; CDR3: ASSLIRTDTQY
V: TRBV5-1; J: TRBJ1-1; size: .; CDR3: ASSLETSGTEAF
V: TRBV6-2/TRBV6-3; J: TRBJ2-7; size: .; CDR3: ASSYQRTGTQRSYEQY
V: TRBV10-1; J: TRBJ1-2; size: .; CDR3: ARLGRRT
V: TRBV3-1/TRBV3-2; J: TRBJ1-1; size: .; CDR3: ASSPGAGPLNTEAF